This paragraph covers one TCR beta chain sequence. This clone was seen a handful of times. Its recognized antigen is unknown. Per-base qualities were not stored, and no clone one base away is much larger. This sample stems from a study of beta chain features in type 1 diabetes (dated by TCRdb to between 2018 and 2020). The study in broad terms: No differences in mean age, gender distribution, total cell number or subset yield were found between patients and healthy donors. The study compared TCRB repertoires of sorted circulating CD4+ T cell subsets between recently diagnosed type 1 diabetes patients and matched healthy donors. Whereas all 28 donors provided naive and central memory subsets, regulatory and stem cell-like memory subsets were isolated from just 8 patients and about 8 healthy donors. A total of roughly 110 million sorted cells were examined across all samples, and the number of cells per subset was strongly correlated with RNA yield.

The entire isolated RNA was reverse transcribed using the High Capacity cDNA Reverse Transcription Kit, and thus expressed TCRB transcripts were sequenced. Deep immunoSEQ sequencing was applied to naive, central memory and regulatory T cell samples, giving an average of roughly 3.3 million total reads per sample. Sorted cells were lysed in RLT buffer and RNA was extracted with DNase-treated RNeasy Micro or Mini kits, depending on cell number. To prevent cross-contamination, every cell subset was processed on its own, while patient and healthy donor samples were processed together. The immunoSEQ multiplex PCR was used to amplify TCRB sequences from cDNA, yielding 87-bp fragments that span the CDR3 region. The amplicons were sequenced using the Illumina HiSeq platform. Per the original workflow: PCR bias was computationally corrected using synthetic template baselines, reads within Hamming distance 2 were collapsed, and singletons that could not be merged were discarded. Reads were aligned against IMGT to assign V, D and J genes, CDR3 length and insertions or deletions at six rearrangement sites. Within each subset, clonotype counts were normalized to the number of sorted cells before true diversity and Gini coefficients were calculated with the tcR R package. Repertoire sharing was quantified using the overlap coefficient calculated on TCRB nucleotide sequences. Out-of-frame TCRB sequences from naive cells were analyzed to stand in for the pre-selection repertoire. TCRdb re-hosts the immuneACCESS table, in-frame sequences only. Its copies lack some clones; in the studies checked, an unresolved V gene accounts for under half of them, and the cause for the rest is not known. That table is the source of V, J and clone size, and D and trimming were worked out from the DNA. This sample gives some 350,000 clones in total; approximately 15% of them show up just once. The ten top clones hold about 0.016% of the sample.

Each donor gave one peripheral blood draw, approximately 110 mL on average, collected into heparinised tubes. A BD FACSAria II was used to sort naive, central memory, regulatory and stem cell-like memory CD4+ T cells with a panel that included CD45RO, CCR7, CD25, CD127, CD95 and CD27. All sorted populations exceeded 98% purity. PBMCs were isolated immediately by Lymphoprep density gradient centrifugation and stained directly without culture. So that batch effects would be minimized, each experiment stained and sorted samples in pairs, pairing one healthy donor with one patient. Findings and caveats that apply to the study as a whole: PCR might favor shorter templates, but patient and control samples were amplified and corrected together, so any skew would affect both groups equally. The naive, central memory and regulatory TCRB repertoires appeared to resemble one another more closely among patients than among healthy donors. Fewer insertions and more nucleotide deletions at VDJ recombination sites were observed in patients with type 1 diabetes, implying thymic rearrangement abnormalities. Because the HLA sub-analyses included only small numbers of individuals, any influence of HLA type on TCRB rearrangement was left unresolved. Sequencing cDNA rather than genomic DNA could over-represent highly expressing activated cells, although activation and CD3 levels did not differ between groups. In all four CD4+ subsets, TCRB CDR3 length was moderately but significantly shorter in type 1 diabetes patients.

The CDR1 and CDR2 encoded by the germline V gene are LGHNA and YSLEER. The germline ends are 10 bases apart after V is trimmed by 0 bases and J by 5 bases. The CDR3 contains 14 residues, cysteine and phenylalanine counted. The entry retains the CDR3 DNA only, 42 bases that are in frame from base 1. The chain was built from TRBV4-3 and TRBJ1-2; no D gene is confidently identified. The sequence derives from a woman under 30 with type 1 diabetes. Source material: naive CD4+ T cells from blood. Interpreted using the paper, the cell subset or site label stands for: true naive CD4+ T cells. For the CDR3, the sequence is CASSQEVVAYGYTF. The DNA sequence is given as TGCGCCAGCAGCCAAGAGGTCGTAGCATATGGCTACACCTTC.